This entry concerns a single T cell receptor (beta chain). What it binds is unknown. This sample stems from a study of cytomegalovirus exposure and HLA in healthy donors. Germline V gives CDR1 MNHEY, CDR2 SVGAGI. Trimming shortened V by 0 bases and J by 1 base, and 13 bases separated the two germline ends. The CDR3 consists of 16 residues. TCRdb's copy holds only in-frame clones and misses some; the assay was immunoSEQ multiplex PCR. Of 60,000 to 75,000 clones listed, about 96% are singletons. Points from the study as a whole: Later, an analysis found that TCR clusters from the first cohort tended to co-occur in the approximately 130 validation repertoires.

Separate from the roughly 700-subject first cohort was the approximately 120-subject validation cohort, to which the donors belonged. Material: PBMCs. The chain couples TRBV6-5 to TRBJ2-7, with D uncertain. This clonotype was obtained from a man aged 18 to 30 in good health and CMV-seronegative. The CDR3 DNA reads as TGTGCCAGCAGTTACTCGGCTGCACGGAGTTCCTACGAGCAGTACTTC. The encoded protein is CASSYSAARSSYEQYF.